These T cell receptor beta chains were read from a single sample in a study of blood T cell repertoires in COVID-19. Generated by immunoSEQ multiplex PCR, the TCRdb table keeps only in-frame clones and is missing some. The sample includes about 120,000 clones, 70% to 90% seen only once; the top ten take approximately 7.9%. The sequenced sample consisted of peripheral blood. The receptors here all came from a man between 70 and 80 years old who had recovered from COVID-19. Both conserved end residues are part of each CDR3. A D gene is named only where the DNA matches it firmly. Clone size is not always given. Where it is, it says once, few, many or a class for expanded clones.

j_call clone_size d_call v_call cdr3_nt cdr3_aa
TRBJ2-3 once . TRBV2 TGTGCCAGCAGTGGGGCCCCGGACTACCTTACAGCAGATACGCAGTATTTT CASSGAPDYLTADTQYF
TRBJ1-1 . TRBD1 TRBV28 TGTGCCAGCAGTTCAGGGGGAGGGAACACTGAAGCTTTCTTT CASSSGGGNTEAFF
TRBJ1-4 . TRBD1 TRBV7-2 TGTGCCAGCAGGACCGGGACAGGGAATGAAAAACTGTTTTTT CASRTGTGNEKLFF
TRBJ1-1 . . TRBV19 TGTGCCAGTAGTACGTCCGTCGCCGGTGACAGAGAGTGGAACACTGAAGCTTTCTTT CASSTSVAGDREWNTEAFF
TRBJ2-7 . . TRBV2 TGTGCCAGCAGTGAATTCCGGGTATCCTACGAGCAGTACTTC CASSEFRVSYEQYF
TRBJ1-1 . TRBD1 TRBV28 TGTGCCAGCAGTTCCATACTTACAGGGGAGACTGAAGCTTTCTTT CASSSILTGETEAFF
TRBJ2-1 . TRBD2 TRBV9 TGTGCCAGCTCTAGCGGGACTTCCTACAATGAGCAGTTCTTC CASSSGTSYNEQFF
TRBJ2-2 . TRBD2 TRBV5-1 TGCGCCAGCAGCTCACTCTCAGCGGGAGCCGGGGAGCTGTTTTTT CASSSLSAGAGELFF
TRBJ2-1 . TRBD2 TRBV6-4 TGTGCCAGCAGTCCGGGACTAGCGGCCAATGAGCAGTTCTTC CASSPGLAANEQFF
TRBJ2-6 . TRBD1 TRBV7-3 TGTGCCAGCAGCTTACCGGGACAGGGTCCTGGGGCCAACGTCCTGACTTTC CASSLPGQGPGANVLTF
TRBJ1-1 . . TRBV21-1 TGTGCCAGCAGCAAAAACGCGGACAGGCTTTCGAGGGGGAGCACTGAAGCTTTCTTT CASSKNADRLSRGSTEAFF
TRBJ2-7 . TRBD1 TRBV2 TGTGCCAGCAGCGGCCAGCCGTCAGGGGGCGAGCAGTACTTC CASSGQPSGGEQYF
TRBJ2-7 . . TRBV7-8 TGTGCCAGCAGCGTAGCTAGGGGGTCTACCTACGAGCAGTACTTC CASSVARGSTYEQYF
TRBJ1-4 few TRBD1 TRBV5-1 TGCGCCAGCAGCTTCAAAGGGGACAGGGCTAGGGCAACTAATGAAAAACTGTTTTTT CASSFKGDRARATNEKLFF
TRBJ2-7 . . TRBV28 TGTGCCAGCATACGGAGCGTAAACTCCTACGAGCAGTACTTC CASIRSVNSYEQYF
TRBJ1-2 . . TRBV4-1 TGCGCCAGCAGCCAAGATCGAGCTCTAACTAGGGGCTACACCTTC CASSQDRALTRGYTF
TRBJ1-1 . . TRBV4-2 TGTGCCAGCAGCCAATCCACCGACAGTAGGGCGGAGGGCACTGAAGCTTTCTTT CASSQSTDSRAEGTEAFF
TRBJ2-7 . TRBD2 TRBV28 TGTGCCAGCCACCGGACTAGCTCGTTGAATAACGAGCAGTACTTC CASHRTSSLNNEQYF
TRBJ2-3 . . TRBV27 TGTGCCAGCAGTTTATCGGAGGGGCCAGATACGCAGTATTTT CASSLSEGPDTQYF
TRBJ1-1 . TRBD1 TRBV18 TGTGCCAGCTCACCACGGCGAACCGGGACAGGGGCTATTGTGAACACTGAAGCTTTCTTT CASSPRRTGTGAIVNTEAFF
TRBJ2-6 . . TRBV6-2/TRBV6-3 TGTGCCAGCAGCCCCGAAGAGGGCTCTGGGGCCAACGTCCTGACTTTC CASSPEEGSGANVLTF
TRBJ2-1 . TRBD2 TRBV9 TGTGCCAGCAGCGTAGTTCCGGCTAGCGGACTATACAATGAGCAGTTCTTC CASSVVPASGLYNEQFF
TRBJ1-2 . . TRBV30 TGTGCCCGTGGGCATACTGGTGGCTACACCTTC CARGHTGGYTF
TRBJ2-1 . . TRBV7-2 TGTGCCAGCAGCATTTCTAGCGTTGAGCAGTTCTTC CASSISSVEQFF
TRBJ2-7 . . TRBV29-1 TGCAGCGTTGAAGATGGAGTTCAACAGGTTAGGTTC CSVEDGVQQVRF
TRBJ2-7 . TRBD2 TRBV11-3 TGTGCCAGCAGCTCAGGACTAGCGGGGGATTACGAGCAGTACTTC CASSSGLAGDYEQYF
TRBJ2-5 . . TRBV10-3 TGTGCCATCAAAGACACCGGCGAGACCCAGTACTTC CAIKDTGETQYF
TRBJ2-5 . . TRBV27 TGTGCCAGCAGTTTAATGTCGGGTCAAGAGACCCAGTACTTC CASSLMSGQETQYF
TRBJ1-4 . . TRBV18 TGTGCCAGCTCACCAGTCGCCGGGGGGCTCGCTAATGAAAAACTGTTTTTT CASSPVAGGLANEKLFF
TRBJ1-5 . . TRBV19 TGTGCCAGTAGTATATCGGCCACTAACAATCAGCCCCAGCATTTT CASSISATNNQPQHF
TRBJ2-7 . . TRBV19 TGTGCCAGTAGCAAGCGGGACAAGAGGTCCGAGCAGTACTTC CASSKRDKRSEQYF
TRBJ1-5 . . TRBV5-1 TGCGCCAGCAGCCTAAATAGCAATCAGCCCCAGCATTTT CASSLNSNQPQHF
TRBJ1-1 . TRBD1 TRBV2 TGTGCCAGCAATACCCAGGGGGGTCTGAACACTGAAGCTTTCTTT CASNTQGGLNTEAFF
TRBJ2-5 . . TRBV5-1 TGCGCCAGCAGCCTGGTGCAGCAAGAGACCCAGTACTTC CASSLVQQETQYF
TRBJ2-3 . TRBD1 TRBV28 TGTGCCAGCAACGGCGGCAGGGGGCCCCGCACAGATACGCAGTATTTT CASNGGRGPRTDTQYF
TRBJ2-3 . TRBD2 TRBV25-1 TGTGCCAGCAGTGATACAACTAGCGGGAGGCCCGATACGCAGTATTTT CASSDTTSGRPDTQYF
TRBJ2-2 . . TRBV11-2 TGTGCCAGCAGCTTAAGGGTGTGGGGGCCCGGGGAGCTGTTTTTT CASSLRVWGPGELFF
TRBJ2-5 . . TRBV4-3 TGCGCCAGCAGGGCGAGGGTAGAGACCCAGTACTTC CASRARVETQYF
TRBJ1-1 . . TRBV7-9 TGTGCCAGCAGCTTAGGGGGCAGGACGAACACTGAAGCTTTCTTT CASSLGGRTNTEAFF
TRBJ1-6 few . TRBV4-1 TGCGCCAGCAGCTCAATCTCAGGGATTTCGGATTCACCCCTCCACTTT CASSSISGISDSPLHF
TRBJ1-6 . . TRBV30 TGTGCCTGGAGTGTATCTTCGGCGCCGACTGGCGATTCACCCCTCCACTTT CAWSVSSAPTGDSPLHF
TRBJ2-1 . TRBD2 TRBV19 TGTGCCAGTAGTGCGGCGGGGGGAACCTACAATGAGCAGTTCTTC CASSAAGGTYNEQFF
TRBJ2-7 . . TRBV3-1/TRBV3-2 TGTGCCAGCACTTCACCCGGAGCGGGTGAGCAGTACTTC CASTSPGAGEQYF
TRBJ2-7 . TRBD1 TRBV5-1 TGCGCCAGCAGTCTGCAGGGGGCCCCTTCCTACGAGCAGTACTTC CASSLQGAPSYEQYF
TRBJ1-5 . . TRBV2 TGTGCCAGCAAACGGAATACAGATAGCAATCAGCCCCAGCATTTT CASKRNTDSNQPQHF
TRBJ2-7 . . TRBV7-3 TGTGCCAGCAGCCCGACAGGAGATCCCTACGAGCAGTACTTC CASSPTGDPYEQYF
TRBJ1-2 . . TRBV4-1 TGCGCCAGCAGCCAAGATCCGAATTACGGTGGCTACACCTTC CASSQDPNYGGYTF
TRBJ1-3 few . TRBV21-1 TGTGCCAGCAGAAATCAAGGGGACAGTGGAAACACCATATATTTT CASRNQGDSGNTIYF
TRBJ1-5 . . TRBV6-2/TRBV6-3 TGTGCCAGCAGTTATCAGGGGAGTGGCAATCAGCCCCAGCATTTT CASSYQGSGNQPQHF
TRBJ2-1 . . TRBV2 TGTGCCAGCAGTGAAGGACTCTCTAGTATTGAGCAGTTCTTC CASSEGLSSIEQFF
TRBJ1-6 . . TRBV5-6 TGTGCCAGCAGCCCCCTCCCTAGCTCCTATAATTCACCCCTCCACTTT CASSPLPSSYNSPLHF
TRBJ1-4 . . TRBV2 TGTGCCAGCAGTACTACAAATGAAAAACTGTTTTTT CASSTTNEKLFF